Detailed here is one T cell receptor (beta chain). The data were obtained in a study of blood T cell repertoires in COVID-19. The CDR3 runs to 15 residues. V gave up 3 bases and J gave up 5 bases, with 14 bases separating them. CDR1 GTSNPN and CDR2 SVGIG come from the germline V gene (reference sequence). The authors' processing: Reference gene primer amplification gave nucleated cell count estimates. The assay was immunoSEQ multiplex PCR, and TCRdb's table has in-frame clones only and misses some. D and trimming come from the DNA, and the V and J calls and clone size come from that table. The repertoire holds around 180,000 clones, approximately 87% seen once, with less than 25% in the top ten.

The sequenced material came from peripheral blood. This sequence originates from a man in his sixties or seventies with active or convalescent COVID-19. V and J are TRBV30 and TRBJ1-6; TRBD1 is a possible D gene (5 bases). The CDR3 DNA sequence: TGTGCCTGGAGCGGGGGAGGAGTCGATAATTCACCCCTCCACTTT. Amino acid sequence: CAWSGGGVDNSPLHF.